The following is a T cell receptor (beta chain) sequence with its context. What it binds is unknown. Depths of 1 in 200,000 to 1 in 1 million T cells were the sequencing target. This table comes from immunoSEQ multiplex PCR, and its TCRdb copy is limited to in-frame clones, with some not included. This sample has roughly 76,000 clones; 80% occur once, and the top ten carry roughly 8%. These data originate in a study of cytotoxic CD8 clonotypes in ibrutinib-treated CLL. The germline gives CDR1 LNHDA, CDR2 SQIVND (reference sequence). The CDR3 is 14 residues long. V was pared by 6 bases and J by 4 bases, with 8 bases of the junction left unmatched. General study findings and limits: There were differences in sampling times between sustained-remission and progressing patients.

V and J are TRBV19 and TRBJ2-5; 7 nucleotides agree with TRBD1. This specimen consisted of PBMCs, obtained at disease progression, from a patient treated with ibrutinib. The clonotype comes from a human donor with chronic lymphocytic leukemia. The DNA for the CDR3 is TGTGCCAGTAGACAAACTAGGGGGCGAGAGACCCAGTACTTC. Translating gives CASRQTRGRETQYF.